This section outlines one TCR beta chain sequence together with its context. The CDR3 covers 18 residues. V was pared by 0 bases and J by 1 base, with 16 bases between. Germline V lookup: CDR1 SNHLY, CDR2 FYNNEI. Clones were sequenced by immunoSEQ multiplex PCR, and TCRdb holds only the in-frame ones, with some missing. The table records 250,000 or so clones, about 90% of them present only once. This sample was included in a study of cytomegalovirus exposure and HLA in healthy donors. The sample was PBMCs. The genes are TRBV2 and TRBJ1-5; no clear D gene. This TCR was recovered from a man between 18 and 35 years old in good health and CMV-seropositive. The CDR3 DNA reads TGTGCCAGCAGTGAAGCCCCCGGGAGCCTACTAAGCAATCAGCCCCAGCATTTT. It codes for CASSEAPGSLLSNQPQHF.